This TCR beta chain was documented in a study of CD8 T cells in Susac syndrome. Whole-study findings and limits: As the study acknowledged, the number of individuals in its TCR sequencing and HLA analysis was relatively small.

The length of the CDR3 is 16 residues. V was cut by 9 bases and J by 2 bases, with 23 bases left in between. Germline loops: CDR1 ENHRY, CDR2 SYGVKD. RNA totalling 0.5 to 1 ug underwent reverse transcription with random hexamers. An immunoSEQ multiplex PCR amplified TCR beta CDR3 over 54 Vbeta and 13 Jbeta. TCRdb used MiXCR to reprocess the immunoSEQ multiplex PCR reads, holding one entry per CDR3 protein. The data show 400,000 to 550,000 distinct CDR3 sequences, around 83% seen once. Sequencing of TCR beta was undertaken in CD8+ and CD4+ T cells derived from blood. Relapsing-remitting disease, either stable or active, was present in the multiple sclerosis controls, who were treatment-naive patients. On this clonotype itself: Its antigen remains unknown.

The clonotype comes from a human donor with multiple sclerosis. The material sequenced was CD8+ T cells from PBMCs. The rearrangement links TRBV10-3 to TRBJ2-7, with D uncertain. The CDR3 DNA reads TGTGCCATTGCCGAATCGCGGAGTACCTCCCCCTACGAGCAGTACTTC. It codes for CAIAESRSTSPYEQYF.